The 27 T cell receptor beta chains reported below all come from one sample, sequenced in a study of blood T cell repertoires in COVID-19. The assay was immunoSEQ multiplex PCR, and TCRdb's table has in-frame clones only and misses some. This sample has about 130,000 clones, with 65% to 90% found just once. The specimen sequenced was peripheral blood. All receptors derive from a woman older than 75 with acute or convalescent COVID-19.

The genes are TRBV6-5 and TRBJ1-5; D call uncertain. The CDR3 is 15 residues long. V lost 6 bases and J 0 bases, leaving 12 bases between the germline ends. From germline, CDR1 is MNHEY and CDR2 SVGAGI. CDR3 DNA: TGTGCCAGCAGGGGAGTACTTACTAGCAATCAGCCCCAGCATTTT. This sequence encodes CASRGVLTSNQPQHF.

The CDR3 protein is CASSTRGQAKNIQYF. The CDR3 DNA reads as TGTGCCAGCAGCACCCGGGGACAGGCCAAAAACATTCAGTACTTC. The rearrangement links TRBV21-1 to TRBJ2-4; no DNA check was done on the table's D call, TRBD1. TRBV21-1 is listed as a pseudogene. The CDR3 has 15 residues.

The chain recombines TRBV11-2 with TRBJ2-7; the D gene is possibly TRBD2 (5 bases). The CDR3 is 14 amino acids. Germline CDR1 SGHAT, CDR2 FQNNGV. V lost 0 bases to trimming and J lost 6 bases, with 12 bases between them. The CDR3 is CASSLDREIGEQYF. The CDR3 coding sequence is TGTGCCAGCAGCTTAGATAGGGAGATCGGCGAGCAGTACTTC.

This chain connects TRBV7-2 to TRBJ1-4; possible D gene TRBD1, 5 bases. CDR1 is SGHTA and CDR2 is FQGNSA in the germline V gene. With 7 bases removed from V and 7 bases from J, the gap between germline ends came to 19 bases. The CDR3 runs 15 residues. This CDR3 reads CASTPGGRVSEKLFF. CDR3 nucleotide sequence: TGTGCCAGCACCCCGGGAGGCAGGGTTAGTGAAAAACTGTTTTTT.

CDR3 bases: TGCGCCAGCAGCTCCGGACTAGCCTCCGAGCAGTACGTC. It specifies CASSSGLASEQYV. This rearrangement joins TRBV4-1 to TRBJ2-7; 8 bases fit TRBD2. The germline gives CDR1 MGHRA, CDR2 YSYEKL. Trimming took 5 bases from V and 6 from J; bases not matched to a gene: 6. The length of the CDR3 is 13 residues.

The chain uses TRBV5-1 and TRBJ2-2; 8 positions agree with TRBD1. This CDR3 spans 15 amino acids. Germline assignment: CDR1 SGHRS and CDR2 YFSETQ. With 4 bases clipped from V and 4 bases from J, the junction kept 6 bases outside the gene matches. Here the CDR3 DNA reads TGCGCCAGCAGCACGGGACAGGCGGGCACCGGGGAGCTGTTTTTT. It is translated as CASSTGQAGTGELFF.

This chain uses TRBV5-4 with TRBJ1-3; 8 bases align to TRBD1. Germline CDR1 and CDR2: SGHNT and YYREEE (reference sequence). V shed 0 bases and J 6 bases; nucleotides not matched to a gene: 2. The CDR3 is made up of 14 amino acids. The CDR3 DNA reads TGTGCCAGCAGCTTGGAGGACAGGGCAAACACCATATATTTT. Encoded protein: CASSLEDRANTIYF.

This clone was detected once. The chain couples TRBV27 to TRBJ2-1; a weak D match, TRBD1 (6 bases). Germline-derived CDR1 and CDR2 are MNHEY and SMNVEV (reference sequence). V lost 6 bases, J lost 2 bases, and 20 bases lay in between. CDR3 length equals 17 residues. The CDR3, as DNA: TGTGCCAGCAGCAGCGTGAGGGGGAAGCGCCCCTACAATGAGCAGTTCTTC. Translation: CASSSVRGKRPYNEQFF.

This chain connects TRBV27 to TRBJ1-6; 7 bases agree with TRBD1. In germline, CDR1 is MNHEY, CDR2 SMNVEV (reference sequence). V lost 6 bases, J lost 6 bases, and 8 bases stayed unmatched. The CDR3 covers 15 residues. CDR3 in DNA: TGTGCCAGCAGCCCACTCGGGACAGCTAATTCACCCCTCCACTTT. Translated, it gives CASSPLGTANSPLHF.

In DNA, the CDR3 is TGTGCCAGCAGCCCCTCCACCACTTTGAGCACTGAAGCTTTCTTT. It translates to CASSPSTTLSTEAFF. The J gene is TRBJ1-1, the V gene TRBV28; D is ambiguous. V was shortened by 6 bases and J by 4 bases, with 18 bases between the two germline ends. The CDR3 spans 15 residues. From germline, CDR1 is MDHEN and CDR2 SYDVKM.

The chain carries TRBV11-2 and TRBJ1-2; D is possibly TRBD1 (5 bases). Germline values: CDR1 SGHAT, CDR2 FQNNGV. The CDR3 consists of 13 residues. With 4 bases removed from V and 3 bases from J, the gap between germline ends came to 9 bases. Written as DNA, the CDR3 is TGTGCCAGCAGCTCCAGGGACTACTATGGCTACACCTTC. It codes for CASSSRDYYGYTF.

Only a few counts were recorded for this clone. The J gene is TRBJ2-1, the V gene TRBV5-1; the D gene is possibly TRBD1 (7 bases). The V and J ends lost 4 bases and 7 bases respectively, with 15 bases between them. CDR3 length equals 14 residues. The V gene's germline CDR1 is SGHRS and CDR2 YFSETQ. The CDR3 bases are TGCGCCAGCAGCCCAGGGGGACTTGGGAATGAGCAGTTCTTC. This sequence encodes CASSPGGLGNEQFF.

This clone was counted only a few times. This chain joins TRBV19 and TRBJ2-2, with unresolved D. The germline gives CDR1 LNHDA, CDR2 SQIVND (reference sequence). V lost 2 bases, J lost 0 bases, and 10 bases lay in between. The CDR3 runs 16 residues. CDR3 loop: CASSIRRGTNTGELFF. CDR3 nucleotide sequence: TGTGCCAGTAGTATACGTAGAGGAACGAACACCGGGGAGCTGTTTTTT.

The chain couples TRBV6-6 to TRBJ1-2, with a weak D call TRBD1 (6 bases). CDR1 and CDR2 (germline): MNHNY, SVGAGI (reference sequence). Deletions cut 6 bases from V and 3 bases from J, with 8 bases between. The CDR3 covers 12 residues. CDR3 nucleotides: TGTGCCAGCAGACCAGGGGACTATGGCTACACCTTC. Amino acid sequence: CASRPGDYGYTF.

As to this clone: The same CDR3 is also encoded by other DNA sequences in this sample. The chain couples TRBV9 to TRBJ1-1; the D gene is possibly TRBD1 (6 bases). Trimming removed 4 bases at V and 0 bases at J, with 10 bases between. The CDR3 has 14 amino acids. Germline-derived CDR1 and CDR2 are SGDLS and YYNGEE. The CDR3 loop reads CASSRTAMNTEAFF. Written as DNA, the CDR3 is TGTGCCAGCAGCAGGACAGCGATGAACACTGAAGCTTTCTTT.

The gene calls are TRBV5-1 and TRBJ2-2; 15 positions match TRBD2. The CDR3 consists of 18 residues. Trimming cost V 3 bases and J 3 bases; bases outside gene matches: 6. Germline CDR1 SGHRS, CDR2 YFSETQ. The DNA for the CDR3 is TGCGCCAGCAGCTGGACTAGCGGGGGGGCCTATTACACCGGGGAGCTGTTTTTT. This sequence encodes CASSWTSGGAYYTGELFF.

For the CDR3, the DNA is TGTGCCAGCAGCTACACGACAGACGCCGGGGAGCTGTTTTTT. Its translation is CASSYTTDAGELFF. This chain connects TRBV7-9 to TRBJ2-2; TRBD1 is a possible D gene (5 bases). The germline gives CDR1 SEHNR, CDR2 FQNEAQ (reference sequence). CDR3 length: 14 residues. V lost 4 bases, J lost 6 bases, and 12 bases lay in between.

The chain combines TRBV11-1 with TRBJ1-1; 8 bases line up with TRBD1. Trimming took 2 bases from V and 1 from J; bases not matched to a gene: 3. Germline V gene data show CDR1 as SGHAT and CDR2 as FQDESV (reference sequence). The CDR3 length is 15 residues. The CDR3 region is CASSLTQGANTEAFF. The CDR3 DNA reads TGTGCCAGCAGCTTAACTCAGGGGGCGAACACTGAAGCTTTCTTT.

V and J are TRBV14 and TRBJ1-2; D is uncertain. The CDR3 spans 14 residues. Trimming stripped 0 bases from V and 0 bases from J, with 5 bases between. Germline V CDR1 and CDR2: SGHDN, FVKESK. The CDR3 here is CASSQDPANYGYTF. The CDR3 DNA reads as TGTGCCAGCAGCCAAGATCCGGCTAACTATGGCTACACCTTC.

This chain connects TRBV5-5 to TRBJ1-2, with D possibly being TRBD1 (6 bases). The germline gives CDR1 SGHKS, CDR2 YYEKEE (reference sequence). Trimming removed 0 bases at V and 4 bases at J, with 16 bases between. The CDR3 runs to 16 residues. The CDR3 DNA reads TGTGCCAGCAGCTTGGTGGCGGGGGCCGGGACCTATGGCTACACCTTC. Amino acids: CASSLVAGAGTYGYTF.

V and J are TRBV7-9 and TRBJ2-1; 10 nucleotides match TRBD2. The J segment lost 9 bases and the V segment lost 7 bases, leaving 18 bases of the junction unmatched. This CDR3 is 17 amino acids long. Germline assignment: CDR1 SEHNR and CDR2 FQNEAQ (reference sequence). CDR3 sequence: CASTNSPLAGGRGEQFF. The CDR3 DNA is TGTGCCAGCACCAATAGTCCCTTAGCGGGGGGTCGGGGTGAGCAGTTCTTC.

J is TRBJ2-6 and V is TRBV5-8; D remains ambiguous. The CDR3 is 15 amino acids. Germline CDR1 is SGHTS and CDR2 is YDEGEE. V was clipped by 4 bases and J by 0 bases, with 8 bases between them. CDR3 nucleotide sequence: TGTGCCAGCAGCCCCCCTTACTCTGGGGCCAACGTCCTGACTTTC. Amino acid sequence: CASSPPYSGANVLTF.

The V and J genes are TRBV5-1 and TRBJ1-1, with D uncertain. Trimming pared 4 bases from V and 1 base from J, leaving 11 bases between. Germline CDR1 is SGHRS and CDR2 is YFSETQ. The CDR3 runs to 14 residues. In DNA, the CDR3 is TGCGCCAGCAGCCCATTGCCAGGGAACACTGAAGCTTTCTTT. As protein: CASSPLPGNTEAFF.

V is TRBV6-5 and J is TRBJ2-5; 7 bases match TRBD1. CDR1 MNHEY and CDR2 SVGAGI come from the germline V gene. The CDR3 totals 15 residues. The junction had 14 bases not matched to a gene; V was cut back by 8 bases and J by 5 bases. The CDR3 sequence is CASLRTRGSGETQYF. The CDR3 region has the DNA TGTGCCAGCCTGCGAACCAGGGGGTCAGGTGAGACCCAGTACTTC.

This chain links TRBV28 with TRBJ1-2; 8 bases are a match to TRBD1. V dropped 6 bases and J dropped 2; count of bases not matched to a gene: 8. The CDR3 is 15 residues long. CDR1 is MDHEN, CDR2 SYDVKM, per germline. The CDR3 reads CASSLDRGRNYGYTF. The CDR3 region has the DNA TGTGCCAGCAGCCTCGACAGGGGCCGGAACTATGGCTACACCTTC.

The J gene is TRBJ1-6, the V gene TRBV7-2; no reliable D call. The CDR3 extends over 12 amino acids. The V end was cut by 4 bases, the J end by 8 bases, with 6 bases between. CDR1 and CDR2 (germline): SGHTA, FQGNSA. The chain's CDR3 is CASSSLYSPLHF. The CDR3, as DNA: TGTGCCAGCAGCTCGTTGTATTCACCCCTCCACTTT.

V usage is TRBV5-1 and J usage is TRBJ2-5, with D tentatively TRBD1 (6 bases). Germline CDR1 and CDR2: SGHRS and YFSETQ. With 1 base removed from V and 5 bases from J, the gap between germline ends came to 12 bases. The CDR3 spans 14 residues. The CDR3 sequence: CASSLQQGSETQYF. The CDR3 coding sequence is TGCGCCAGCAGCTTGCAACAGGGCAGCGAGACCCAGTACTTC.